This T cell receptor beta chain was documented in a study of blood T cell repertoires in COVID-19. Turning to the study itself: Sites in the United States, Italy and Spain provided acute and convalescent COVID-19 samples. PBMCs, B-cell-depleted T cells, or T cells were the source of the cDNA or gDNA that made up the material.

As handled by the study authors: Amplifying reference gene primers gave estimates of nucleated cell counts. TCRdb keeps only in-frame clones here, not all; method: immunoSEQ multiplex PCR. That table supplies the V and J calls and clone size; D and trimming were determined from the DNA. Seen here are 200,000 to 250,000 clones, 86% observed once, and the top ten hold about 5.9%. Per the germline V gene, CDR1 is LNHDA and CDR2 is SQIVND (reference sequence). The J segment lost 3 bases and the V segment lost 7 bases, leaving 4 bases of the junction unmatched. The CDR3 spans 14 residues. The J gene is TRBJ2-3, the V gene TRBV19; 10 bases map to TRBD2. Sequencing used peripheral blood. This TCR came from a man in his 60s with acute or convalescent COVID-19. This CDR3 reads CASKPAGGTDTQYF. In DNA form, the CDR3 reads TGTGCCAGTAAGCCAGCGGGAGGGACAGATACGCAGTATTTT.